This TCR beta chain was observed in a study of CD8 T cells in ankylosing spondylitis. Study-wide results and caveats: Some motif variants had been reported before (in reactive arthritis synovial fluid and blood). There was reportedly significant enrichment of clones that were disease-linked in matched ankylosing spondylitis synovial fluid.

Germline lookup yields CDR1 LGHNA and CDR2 YNFKEQ. The CDR3 covers 12 residues. Trimming removed 4 bases from V and 14 bases from J, with 16 bases in between. This clonotype was found many times. Its target is not known. Using quantitative 5'-RACE with molecular barcodes, the authors made TCR beta libraries. A single record per CDR3 protein comes from TCRdb applying MiXCR to the 5' RACE reads. This table holds tens of thousands of distinct CDR3 sequences, 6.5% to 9% found once. This clonotype originated in a female donor with ankylosing spondylitis or in good health (not recorded which). Source material: blood, either unsorted or a sorted T cell fraction (not recorded which). The chain combines TRBV4-2 with TRBJ2-3; unclear D gene. CDR3 bases: TGTGCCAGCAGCCTAGCCTCCGGGCCGCCGTATTTT. Encoded protein: CASSLASGPPYF.